This T cell receptor beta chain emerged from a study of control samples from healthy donors and cancer patients (dated by TCRdb to about 2020). Receptors were amplified or captured by the immunoSEQ multiplex PCR assay. The table was pulled from immuneACCESS by TCRdb, which kept in-frame rearrangements only. Such tables lose some clones; where checked, under half of the loss comes from unresolved V genes, and the rest has no known cause. This sample has tens of thousands of clones in its table, and less than 95% of those were observed once. Together, the top ten hold 20% to 25% of the sample. CDR1 MNHEY and CDR2 SVGAGI are derived from the germline V gene. The germline V end is reduced by 2 bases and the J end by 3 bases; junction bases left unmatched: 6. The CDR3 spans 15 residues, from the cysteine through the phenylalanine. Just CDR3 DNA is preserved here, 45 bases in frame from base 1. Points on this clone: Its antigen target is currently unknown. No per-base quality is available; no much larger clone lies one base away.

The chain is assembled from TRBV6-5 and TRBJ1-2; 7 middle bases align to TRBD1. Sequenced input: PBMCs. The receptor comes from a woman aged 35 to 49 with head and neck cancer. The sequenced DNA is TGTGCCAGCAGTTACCGCCCAGGGGGGCACTATGGCTACACCTTC. Its product reads: CASSYRPGGHYGYTF.